The 23 T cell receptor beta chains below come from one sample, sequenced in a study of cytotoxic CD8 clonotypes in ibrutinib-treated CLL. Method: immunoSEQ multiplex PCR; TCRdb's copy keeps in-frame clones and lacks some. The profile shows about 19,000 clones, roughly 80% of them singletons. The specimen was PBMCs, collected before ibrutinib treatment. The receptors shown here come from a human donor with chronic lymphocytic leukemia.

V is TRBV30 and J is TRBJ2-5; 8 bases map to TRBD2. The germline CDR1 and CDR2 sequences are GTSNPN and SVGIG (reference sequence). This CDR3 has 13 amino acids. The V and J ends lost 3 bases and 3 bases, in that order; junction bases with no gene match: 3. The CDR3 region is CAWRILAEETQYF. In DNA form, the CDR3 reads TGTGCCTGGAGAATACTAGCGGAAGAGACCCAGTACTTC.

The chain employs TRBV7-2 and TRBJ2-3; TRBD1 might be the D (5 bases). The germline CDR1 and CDR2 sequences are SGHTA and FQGNSA. The CDR3 is 16 amino acids. The V end lost 5 bases, the J end lost 2 bases, and 17 bases lay between the germline ends. The DNA for the CDR3 is TGTGCCAGCAGCGCGGCCTCAGGGTATAACACAGATACGCAGTATTTT. This encodes CASSAASGYNTDTQYF.

The chain links TRBV6-5 to TRBJ1-2; D uncertain. The CDR3 extends over 13 amino acids. V was trimmed by 5 bases and J by 0 bases, leaving 7 bases between them. Germline V gene lookup returns CDR1 MNHEY and CDR2 SVGAGI. CDR3 sequence: CASSPDTNYGYTF. DNA of the CDR3: TGTGCCAGCAGTCCCGACACTAACTATGGCTACACCTTC.

J is TRBJ2-4 and V is TRBV19; perhaps TRBD2 as D (6 bases). The CDR3 is 17 residues long. Germline values: CDR1 LNHDA, CDR2 SQIVND (reference sequence). Trimming stripped 9 bases from V and 2 bases from J, with 23 bases between. The CDR3 DNA sequence: TGTGCCAGAGAAGGTTGGAGGGAATCTTTTTCCAAAAACATTCAGTACTTC. Translation: CAREGWRESFSKNIQYF.

This clone was observed once. The V and J genes are TRBV6-6 and TRBJ1-1; 8 nucleotides line up with TRBD1. CDR3 length equals 14 residues. With 4 bases clipped from V and 5 bases from J, the junction kept 6 bases outside the gene matches. Germline V gene lookup returns CDR1 MNHNY and CDR2 SVGAGI (reference sequence). Written as DNA, the CDR3 is TGTGCCAGCAGTTTCACAGGGGGGGGGACTGAAGCTTTCTTT. Translated, it gives CASSFTGGGTEAFF.

The V call is TRBV21-1, the J call TRBJ1-2. TRBV21-1 constitutes a pseudogene. CDR3 size: 13 residues. CDR3 sequence: CASSKALLYGYTF. Written as DNA, the CDR3 is TGTGCCAGCAGCAAAGCGCTCCTCTATGGCTACACCTTC.

CDR3 bases: TGTGCCAGCAGTTTTGGCGGGGGAACAGGCACAGATACGCAGTATTTT. It yields the protein CASSFGGGTGTDTQYF. This rearrangement joins TRBV28 to TRBJ2-3, with 7 bases that match TRBD2. Trimming cost V 3 bases and J 1 base; bases outside gene matches: 7. Germline V gives CDR1 MDHEN, CDR2 SYDVKM. The CDR3 has 16 amino acids.

This chain uses TRBV5-1 with TRBJ2-3; D is ambiguous. Germline CDR1 and CDR2: SGHRS and YFSETQ. Trimming left V 0 bases short and J 4 bases short, with 9 bases between. This CDR3 region has 14 residues. DNA of the CDR3: TGCGCCAGCAGCTTGGTTTCCGTAGCAGATACGCAGTATTTT. It specifies CASSLVSVADTQYF.

The CDR3 region is CASSYPPATEAFF. In nucleotides, the CDR3 is TGTGCCAGTAGTTACCCTCCAGCCACTGAAGCTTTCTTT. This sequence joins TRBV19 and TRBJ1-1; D uncertain. The V gene's germline CDR1 is LNHDA and CDR2 SQIVND (reference sequence). Trimming removed 5 bases from V and 4 bases from J, with 11 bases in between. CDR3 size: 13 residues.

The chain links TRBV6-6 to TRBJ1-3; D remains unclear. CDR3 length equals 12 residues. Trimming pared 4 bases from V and 7 bases from J, leaving 8 bases between. The germline gives CDR1 MNHNY, CDR2 SVGAGI (reference sequence). The CDR3 reads CASSSTANTIYF. Written as DNA, the CDR3 is TGTGCCAGCAGTTCCACGGCTAACACCATATATTTT.

The chain carries TRBV28 and TRBJ1-2; possible D gene TRBD1, 5 bases. The germline gives CDR1 MDHEN, CDR2 SYDVKM. This CDR3 is built from 15 residues. V was clipped by 4 bases and J by 3 bases, with 15 bases between them. CDR3 in amino acids: CASSSRGGWDYGYTF. CDR3 in DNA: TGTGCCAGCAGTTCTCGGGGCGGGTGGGACTATGGCTACACCTTC.

This rearrangement joins TRBV5-6 to TRBJ2-7, with D perhaps TRBD2 (5 bases). The CDR3 contains 16 residues. V lost 2 bases, J lost 0 bases, and 15 bases lay in between. Germline CDR1 SGHDT, CDR2 YYEEEE. CDR3 nucleotide sequence: TGTGCCAGCAGCTTCGGACTGATAGAGAGCTCCTACGAGCAGTACTTC. Its translation: CASSFGLIESSYEQYF.

The chain joins TRBV25-1 to TRBJ2-7; D remains unclear. The CDR3 sequence is 11 residues long. Trimming removed 6 bases at V and 2 bases at J, with 5 bases between. CDR1 and CDR2 from the germline V gene are MGHDK and SYGVNS. CDR3 nucleotides: TGTGCCAGCAGATACACCTACGAGCAGTACTTC. The encoded protein is CASRYTYEQYF.

This chain connects TRBV2 to TRBJ2-1, with TRBD1 matching 9 bases. The junction had 8 bases not matched to a gene; V was cut back by 6 bases and J by 5 bases. CDR3 length: 15 amino acids. CDR1 and CDR2 (germline): SNHLY, FYNNEI. CDR3 nucleotide sequence: TGTGCCAGCAGGATAGACAGGGGGGACAACAATGAGCAGTTCTTC. This gives the protein CASRIDRGDNNEQFF.

This clone appeared a few times. The chain recombines TRBV7-2 with TRBJ2-5; TRBD2 matches at 10 bases. This CDR3 is 17 amino acids long. Germline CDR1 and CDR2: SGHTA and FQGNSA. V lost 5 bases, J lost 4 bases, and 13 bases stayed unmatched. CDR3 sequence: CASSALSGGLARETQYF. The DNA of the CDR3 is TGTGCCAGCAGCGCATTATCTGGGGGACTAGCGCGAGAGACCCAGTACTTC. Combining the CDR3 with reference TRBV7-2 and TRBJ2-5 gives the whole variable domain GAGVSQSPSNKVTEKGKDVELRCDPISGHTALYWYRQSLGQGLEFLIYFQGNSAPDKSGLPSDRFSAERTGGSVSTLTIQRTQQEDSAVYLCASSALSGGLARETQYFGPGTRLLVL.

V is TRBV6-5 and J is TRBJ1-1, with D maybe TRBD1 (5 bases). The CDR3 spans 14 residues. CDR1 and CDR2 (germline): MNHEY, SVGAGI. Trimming shortened V by 7 bases and J by 3 bases, and 15 bases separated the two germline ends. CDR3 residues: CASINRKKDTEAFF. CDR3 DNA: TGTGCCAGCATCAACAGGAAGAAGGACACTGAAGCTTTCTTT.

The chain joins TRBV29-1 to TRBJ1-4; 9 bases fit TRBD1. Germline CDR1 SQVTM, CDR2 ANQGSEA. V lost 7 bases, J lost 8 bases, and 8 bases stayed unmatched. CDR3 length: 13 amino acids. CDR3 bases: TGCAGCGCGGGACAGGGAAGAGGCGAAAAACTGTTTTTT. Its protein product is CSAGQGRGEKLFF. The full variable domain, with the rest looked up from reference TRBV29-1 and TRBJ1-4, is SAVISQKPSRDICQRGTSLTIQCQVDSQVTMMFWYRQQPGQSLTLIATANQGSEATYESGFVIDKFPISRPNLTFSTLTVSNMSPEDSSIYLCSAGQGRGEKLFFGSGTQLSVL.

The chain couples TRBV5-1 to TRBJ2-1; D might be TRBD1 (6 bases). Trimming stripped 0 bases from V and 6 bases from J, with 13 bases between. The germline V gene has CDR1 SGHRS and CDR2 YFSETQ. This CDR3 comprises 15 residues. Here the CDR3 reads CASSLAPQGSNEQFF. The CDR3 DNA sequence: TGCGCCAGCAGCTTGGCCCCACAGGGAAGCAATGAGCAGTTCTTC.

The CDR3 is CASSRELSTDTQYF. CDR3 DNA: TGTGCCAGCAGTCGAGAACTTAGCACAGATACGCAGTATTTT. The rearrangement uses TRBV6-1 and TRBJ2-3; D gene uncertain. Germline CDR1 and CDR2: MNHNS and SASEGT. The CDR3 covers 14 residues. V dropped 5 bases and J dropped 0 bases, with 9 bases sitting between them.

This chain connects TRBV7-3 to TRBJ1-1, with 11 bases that match TRBD1. Per the germline V gene, CDR1 is SGHTA and CDR2 is FQGTGA. The V and J ends lost 7 bases and 0 bases, in that order; junction bases with no gene match: 7. The CDR3 totals 16 residues. The CDR3 region has the DNA TGTGCCAGCATAATTGGGGACAGGGGGATGAACACTGAAGCTTTCTTT. Its protein is CASIIGDRGMNTEAFF. The variable domain in full, completed from reference TRBV7-3 and TRBJ1-1, reads GAGVSQTPSNKVTEKGKYVELRCDPISGHTALYWYRQSLGQGPEFLIYFQGTGAADDSGLPNDRFFAVRPEGSVSTLKIQRTERGDSAVYLCASIIGDRGMNTEAFFGQGTRLTVV.

V and J are TRBV10-1 and TRBJ2-1; a weak D match, TRBD1 (6 bases). Germline lookup yields CDR1 WNHNN and CDR2 SYGVQD (reference sequence). V was shortened by 6 bases and J by 8 bases, with 17 bases between the two germline ends. The CDR3 runs to 14 residues. The CDR3 sequence is CASRVGTGNDEQFF. CDR3 in DNA: TGCGCCAGCAGAGTGGGAACAGGGAACGATGAGCAGTTCTTC.

This sequence joins TRBV6-5 and TRBJ2-1; TRBD2 is a possible D gene (6 bases). Trimming left V 11 bases short and J 3 bases short, with 8 bases between. From germline, CDR1 is MNHEY and CDR2 SVGAGI. The CDR3 extends over 11 amino acids. As DNA, the CDR3 is TGTGCCGCGGGGAACTACAATGAGCAGTTCTTC. Protein product: CAAGNYNEQFF.

This clone is labeled medium-sized. This chain links TRBV10-1 with TRBJ1-1; possibly TRBD1 for D (5 bases). The CDR3 runs 16 residues. From germline, CDR1 is WNHNN and CDR2 SYGVQD (reference sequence). The V gene lost 3 bases and the J gene lost 1 base, with 15 bases spanning the gap. The CDR3 protein is CASSENRMTQNTEAFF. The CDR3 DNA sequence: TGCGCCAGCAGTGAAAACAGGATGACCCAGAACACTGAAGCTTTCTTT.